The rows below give T cell receptor beta chains drawn from one sample of a study of blood T cell repertoires in COVID-19. Only in-frame clones appear in the TCRdb table, and some are missing; sequencing was by immunoSEQ multiplex PCR. In the table there are approximately 280,000 clones, about nine tenths of which are singletons. The sample comprised peripheral blood. The receptors come from a woman aged 25 to 39 with COVID-19, enrolled during active disease. Both conserved end residues are part of each CDR3. D genes are given only for firm matches. Some rows mark clone size as missing; the rest say once, few, many or name a class of expanded clone.

TRBD1	TRBV5-5	TRBJ1-2	few	TGTGCCAGCAGCTCGGGACAGCGTGTTGGCTACACCTTC	CASSSGQRVGYTF
NA	TRBV10-3	TRBJ1-5	NA	TGTGCCATCAGCCCGACAGGTCCGGATCAGCCCCAGCATTTT	CAISPTGPDQPQHF
TRBD1	TRBV11-1	TRBJ2-2	NA	TGTGCCAGCAGCTCGACAGGGTTGAGCACCGGGGAGCTGTTTTTT	CASSSTGLSTGELFF
NA	TRBV12-3/TRBV12-4	TRBJ1-5	NA	TGTGCCAGCAGTTCAGGGAATCAGCCCCAGCATTTT	CASSSGNQPQHF
TRBD1	TRBV5-1	TRBJ2-2	NA	TGCGCCAGCAGCCCGGGACAGGGGGACACCGGGGAGCTGTTTTTT	CASSPGQGDTGELFF
TRBD1	TRBV9	TRBJ2-2	NA	TGTGCCAGCAGCGGTCCCCAGGGGGCGCCATTCACCGGGGAGCTGTTTTTT	CASSGPQGAPFTGELFF
TRBD2	TRBV5-1	TRBJ2-1	NA	TGCGCCAGCAGTAGTGAGCGGGAGTTCGATGAGCAGTTCTTC	CASSSEREFDEQFF
TRBD2	TRBV29-1	TRBJ2-1	NA	TGCAGCGTCCGCCTAGCGGAACCCTACAATGAGCAGTTCTTC	CSVRLAEPYNEQFF
TRBD2	TRBV4-1	TRBJ2-7	NA	TGCGCCAGCAGTAGACTAGCGGGAGGTCAGGACGAGCAGTACTTC	CASSRLAGGQDEQYF
NA	TRBV24-1	TRBJ1-4	NA	TGTGCCACCAGTGATTCTCTGGGGGACACCCAAAATGAAAAACTGTTTTTT	CATSDSLGDTQNEKLFF
NA	TRBV28	TRBJ2-7	NA	TGTGCCAGCAGTACAGGGTTCGCGCAGTACTTC	CASSTGFAQYF
NA	TRBV29-1	TRBJ1-1	NA	TGCAGCTGTGACAGACTGAACACTGAAGCTTTCTTT	CSCDRLNTEAFF
NA	TRBV9	TRBJ2-1	NA	TGTGCCAGCAGTGGGCTGGGTGAGCAGTTCTTC	CASSGLGEQFF
NA	TRBV7-8	TRBJ2-1	few	TGTGCCAGCAGCTCGCCCGTCGCGAGCTCCTACAATGAGCAGTTCTTC	CASSSPVASSYNEQFF
TRBD2	TRBV6-2/TRBV6-3	TRBJ2-7	NA	TGTGCCAGCAGTTACTCACTAGCGGGGTCGGACGAGCAGTACTTC	CASSYSLAGSDEQYF
NA	TRBV18	TRBJ1-1	NA	TGTGCCAGCTCCTTTAACACGAACACTGAAGCTTTCTTT	CASSFNTNTEAFF
NA	TRBV19	TRBJ1-1	few	TGTGCCAGTAAATCCAGGGTTAACACTGAAGCTTTCTTT	CASKSRVNTEAFF
TRBD1	TRBV6-1	TRBJ2-3	NA	TGTGCCAGCAGTGAGACAGGGGATACGCAGTATTTT	CASSETGDTQYF
NA	TRBV4-1	TRBJ2-7	few	TGCGCCAGCAGCCAAGGCGGAGTCCCTCCCTACGAGCAGTACTTC	CASSQGGVPPYEQYF
TRBD1	TRBV28	TRBJ1-5	once	TGTGCCAGCAGCCCCTGGGCCGGGACAGGGGGCACCCAGCCCCAGCATTTT	CASSPWAGTGGTQPQHF
NA	TRBV7-2	TRBJ2-7	NA	TGTGCCAGCAGCTCGTTACCCCCCTTAGCGGTCGGGCTCGAGCAGTACTTC	CASSSLPPLAVGLEQYF
NA	TRBV9	TRBJ2-7	NA	TGTGCCAGCAGCGCCACCCAGGACTCCGAGCAGTACTTC	CASSATQDSEQYF
TRBD1	TRBV27	TRBJ2-7	NA	TGTGCCAGCAGGAAGAACAGGGGGATCTACGAGCAGTACTTC	CASRKNRGIYEQYF
NA	TRBV19	TRBJ2-1	NA	TGTGCCAGTAATCTCGGGGGAGAGGGACACAATGAGCAGTTCTTC	CASNLGGEGHNEQFF
NA	TRBV27	TRBJ1-5	NA	TGTGCCAGCAGGCGGGGGGTTAATCAGCCCCAGCATTTT	CASRRGVNQPQHF
TRBD1	TRBV19	TRBJ1-2	NA	TGTGCCAGTAGTCCCACCGACAGGGGCAACTATGGCTACACCTTC	CASSPTDRGNYGYTF
NA	TRBV30	TRBJ2-1	NA	TGTGCCTGGAGTGAAACAGGGAATGAGCAGTTCTTC	CAWSETGNEQFF
TRBD1	TRBV10-3	TRBJ1-5	NA	TGTGCCATCAGTGAGGAGGGACAGGGATGGAATCAGCCCCAGCATTTT	CAISEEGQGWNQPQHF
TRBD1	TRBV5-4	TRBJ1-2	NA	TGTGCCAGCAGCTTTCAGGGGGGCAACTATGGCTACACCTTC	CASSFQGGNYGYTF
NA	TRBV4-3	TRBJ2-1	NA	TGCGCCAGCAGCCAAGATTCGGGCAATGAGCAGTTCTTC	CASSQDSGNEQFF
NA	TRBV7-8	TRBJ2-3	NA	TGTGCCAGCAGCTTATCTTCGTATAGCACAGATACGCAGTATTTT	CASSLSSYSTDTQYF
NA	TRBV7-2	TRBJ1-5	NA	TGTGCCAGCAGCTTAGGCGGCGCGGAGCCCCAGCATTTT	CASSLGGAEPQHF
NA	TRBV19	TRBJ1-5	NA	TGTGCCAGTAGTATCCCCCGGGGTCGGGTCAATCAGCCCCAGCATTTT	CASSIPRGRVNQPQHF
TRBD1	TRBV10-3	TRBJ2-2	once	TGTGCCATCAGCGGACAGGGGGCCGGGGAGCTGTTTTTT	CAISGQGAGELFF
NA	TRBV29-1	TRBJ1-1	NA	TGCAGCGTTGGGCAGGTCATGAACACTGAAGCTTTCTTT	CSVGQVMNTEAFF
TRBD1	TRBV6-5	TRBJ1-2	NA	TGTGCCAGCAGTTACTTTCTGAGGGGGCCAGGTGGCTACACCTTC	CASSYFLRGPGGYTF
TRBD1	TRBV25-1	TRBJ1-2	NA	TGTGCCAGCAGTCCGAGGACAGGGGGGGTTTCTGGCTACACCTTC	CASSPRTGGVSGYTF
NA	TRBV9	TRBJ2-6	NA	TGTGCCAGCAGCGTAGCCGGGTCGGGGGCCAACGTCCTGACTTTC	CASSVAGSGANVLTF
TRBD1	TRBV11-2	TRBJ1-5	few	TGTGCCAGCAGCCTCGACAGGGATCAGCCCCAGCATTTT	CASSLDRDQPQHF
NA	TRBV28	TRBJ1-5	NA	TGTGCCAGCAGTTTGAGGAAAGGTAATAGCAATCAGCCCCAGCATTTT	CASSLRKGNSNQPQHF
NA	TRBV6-5	TRBJ2-3	NA	TGTGCCAGCAGGAACAGGGTTATGGGAGATACGCAGTATTTT	CASRNRVMGDTQYF
TRBD1	TRBV2	TRBJ2-1	NA	TGTGCCACCATAGGACAGGTTTACAATGAGCAGTTCTTC	CATIGQVYNEQFF
TRBD1	TRBV6-2/TRBV6-3	TRBJ2-7	NA	TGTGCCAGCAGTTCCCGACAGGGGGTGAGGTGGGCAGCCTACGAGCAGTACTTC	CASSSRQGVRWAAYEQYF
TRBD1	TRBV28	TRBJ2-1	NA	TGTGCCAGCAGTCCGCGGACAGGGGCATTCAATGAGCAGTTCTTC	CASSPRTGAFNEQFF
TRBD1	TRBV6-5	TRBJ1-2	few	TGTGCCAGCAGACCGGGACAGGTATATGGCTACACCTTC	CASRPGQVYGYTF
NA	TRBV27	TRBJ2-5	NA	TGTGCCAGCAGTCGGGGACTTCGGGAGACCCAGTACTTC	CASSRGLRETQYF
TRBD1	TRBV2	TRBJ2-5	NA	TGTGCCAGCAGCGGACAGGGGGCAACTTGGGAGACCCAGTACTTC	CASSGQGATWETQYF
TRBD2	TRBV4-1	TRBJ2-1	NA	TGCGCCAGCTCTACACTCTTTAGCGGGAGTTCCTACAATGAGCAGTTCTTC	CASSTLFSGSSYNEQFF
NA	TRBV28	TRBJ2-3	once	TGTGCCAGCACCCTAGCAGGGGCGCTTCGATTAGATACGCAGTATTTT	CASTLAGALRLDTQYF